This TCR beta chain was captured by sequencing in a study of blood T cell repertoires in COVID-19. Germline V gene sequence: CDR1 SNHLY, CDR2 FYNNEI. V gave up 3 bases and J gave up 1 base, with 12 bases separating them. The CDR3 length is 15 residues. Data came from immunoSEQ multiplex PCR; TCRdb stores just in-frame clones and leaves some out. The sample has about 250,000 clones, 75% to 90% seen once; the top ten hold approximately 3.4%. The V gene is TRBV2, the J gene TRBJ1-1; D may be TRBD1 (5 bases). The TCR comes from a woman in her thirties or forties who had been exposed to COVID-19. The sample consisted of PBMCs or T cells enriched from blood (not recorded which). CDR3 nucleotide sequence: TGTGCCAGCAGTGACATTCAGGGCGGGAACACTGAAGCTTTCTTT. Translating it yields CASSDIQGGNTEAFF. The variable domain in full, with the rest retrieved from reference TRBV2 and TRBJ1-1, is EPEVTQTPSHQVTQMGQEVILRCVPISNHLYFYWYRQILGQKVEFLVSFYNNEISEKSEIFDDQFSVERPDGSNFTLKIRSTKLEDSAMYFCASSDIQGGNTEAFFGQGTRLTVV.